This T cell receptor beta chain was documented in a study of post-analysis software for immune sequencing data. Overall study results and limits: Multiple sclerosis patients had significantly lower normalized Chao1 diversity than controls. Elevated frequency relative to controls characterized four or five TRBV segments in patients, TRBV5-6, TRBV5-1 and TRBV20-1 among them.

As regards this clonotype: The target antigen is unknown.

Unique molecular identifiers were present in the TCR beta cDNA libraries. TCRdb recomputed calls from the PCR reads with MiXCR, one row per CDR3 protein. Found here are 750,000 to 950,000 distinct CDR3 sequences, 46% of them singletons; the top ten hold roughly 4.9%. The V end lost 5 bases, the J end lost 6 bases, and 7 bases lay between the germline ends. The CDR3 is 11 amino acids. The chain combines TRBV12-3 or TRBV12-4 with TRBJ2-5, with D tentatively TRBD2 (5 bases). The TCR comes from a girl between 5 and 17 years old with multiple sclerosis. The sample consisted of blood. The CDR3 loop reads CASSHGKTQYF. In DNA, the CDR3 is TGTGCCAGCAGTCACGGGAAGACCCAGTACTTC.